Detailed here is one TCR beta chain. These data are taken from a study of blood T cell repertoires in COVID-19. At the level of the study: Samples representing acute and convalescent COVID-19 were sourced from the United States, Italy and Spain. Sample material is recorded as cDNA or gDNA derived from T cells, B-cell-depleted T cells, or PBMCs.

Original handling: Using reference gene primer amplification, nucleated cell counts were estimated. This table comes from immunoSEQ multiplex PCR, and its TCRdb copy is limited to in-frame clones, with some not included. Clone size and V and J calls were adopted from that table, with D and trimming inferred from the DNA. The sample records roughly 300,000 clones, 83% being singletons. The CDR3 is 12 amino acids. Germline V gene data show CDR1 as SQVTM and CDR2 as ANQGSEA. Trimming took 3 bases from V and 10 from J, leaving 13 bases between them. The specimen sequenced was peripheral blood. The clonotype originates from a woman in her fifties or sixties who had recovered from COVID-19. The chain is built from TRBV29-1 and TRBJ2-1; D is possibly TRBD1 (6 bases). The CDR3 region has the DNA TGCAGCGTTGATGGGGGCTACCTGGAGCAGTTCTTC. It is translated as CSVDGGYLEQFF.